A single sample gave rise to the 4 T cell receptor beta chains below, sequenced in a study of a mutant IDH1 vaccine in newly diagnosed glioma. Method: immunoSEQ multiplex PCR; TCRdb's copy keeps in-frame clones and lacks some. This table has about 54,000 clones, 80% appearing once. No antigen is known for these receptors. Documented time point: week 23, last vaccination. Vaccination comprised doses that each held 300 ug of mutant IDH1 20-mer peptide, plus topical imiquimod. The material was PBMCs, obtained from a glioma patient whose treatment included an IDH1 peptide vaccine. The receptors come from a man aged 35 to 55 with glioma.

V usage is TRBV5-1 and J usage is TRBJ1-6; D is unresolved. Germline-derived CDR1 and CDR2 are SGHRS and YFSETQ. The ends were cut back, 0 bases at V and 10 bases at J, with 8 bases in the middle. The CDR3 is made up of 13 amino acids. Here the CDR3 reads CASSLAGRSPLHF. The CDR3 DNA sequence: TGCGCCAGCAGCTTGGCCGGGCGGTCACCCCTCCACTTT.

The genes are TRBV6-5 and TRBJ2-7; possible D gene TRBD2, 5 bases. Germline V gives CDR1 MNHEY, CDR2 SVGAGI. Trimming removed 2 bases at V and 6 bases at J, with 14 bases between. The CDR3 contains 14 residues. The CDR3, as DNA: TGTGCCAGCAGTTACCTGGCCATCGAGGGCGAGCAGTACTTC. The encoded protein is CASSYLAIEGEQYF.

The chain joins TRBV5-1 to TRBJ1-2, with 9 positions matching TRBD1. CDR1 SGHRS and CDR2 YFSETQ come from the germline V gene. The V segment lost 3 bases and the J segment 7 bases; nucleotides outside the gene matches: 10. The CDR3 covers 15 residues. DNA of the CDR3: TGCGCCAGCAGCTCCCAGGGGGACAGGGATACTGGCTACACCTTC. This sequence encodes CASSSQGDRDTGYTF.

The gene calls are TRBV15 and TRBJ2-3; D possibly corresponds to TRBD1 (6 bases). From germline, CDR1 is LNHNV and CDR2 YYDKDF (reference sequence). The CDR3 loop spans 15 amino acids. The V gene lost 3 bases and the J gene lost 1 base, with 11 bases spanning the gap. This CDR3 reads CATSRAGDGTDTQYF. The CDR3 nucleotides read TGTGCCACCAGCAGGGCAGGGGATGGCACAGATACGCAGTATTTT.